This T cell receptor (beta chain) appears in the sequencing data of a study of cytomegalovirus exposure and HLA in healthy donors. CDR1 is MGHDK, CDR2 SYGVNS, per germline. Trimming stripped 3 bases from V and 2 bases from J, with 8 bases between. The CDR3 covers 14 residues. PCR involved 60 Vbeta and 13 Jbeta primers. Produced via immunoSEQ multiplex PCR; TCRdb's table is partial and in-frame only. This table holds about 130,000 clones, approximately 78% found once. The sample was PBMCs. This clonotype was sampled from a human donor in good health. The chain employs TRBV25-1 and TRBJ1-3; no reliable D call. The CDR3 sequence is CASSEERTGNTIYF. As DNA, the CDR3 is TGTGCCAGCAGTGAGGAGAGGACTGGAAACACCATATATTTT.